This T cell receptor (beta chain) comes out of a study of patients and donors after allogeneic stem cell transplantation. TCRdb called the RT-PCR reads again in MiXCR, with one record for every CDR3 protein. The sample includes over 350,000 distinct CDR3 sequences, roughly 17% of them seen just once. Germline V gene sequence: CDR1 SGHAT, CDR2 FQNNGV. The junction had 3 bases not matched to a gene; V was cut back by 5 bases and J by 8 bases. There are 14 residues in the CDR3. The chain combines TRBV11-2 with TRBJ2-1; 13 nucleotides line up with TRBD2. This TCR derives from a human donor who was either an allogeneic HSCT recipient or a stem cell or donor lymphocyte infusion donor (not recorded which). It is not recorded whose cells these are; they may come from a transplant donor. Sequenced: blood, either unsorted or a sorted T cell fraction (not recorded which). This chain's CDR3 is CASSGGLAGHEQFF. CDR3 DNA: TGTGCCAGCAGCGGGGGACTAGCGGGGCATGAGCAGTTCTTC.